This T cell receptor beta chain was captured in a study of T cell responses to AZD1222 COVID-19 vaccine. TCRdb keeps only in-frame clones here, not all; method: immunoSEQ multiplex PCR. The sample holds around 100,000 clones, about 92% seen once. As to this clone: As yet, its antigen is unknown.

This CDR3 has 15 amino acids. Germline values: CDR1 MNHNS, CDR2 SASEGT. Trimming left V 0 bases short and J 2 bases short, with 7 bases between. Study conclusions and caveats: White British people made up most donors, females outnumbered males, and clonal diversity was possibly underestimated. Seropositive AZD1222 recipients at baseline numbered only 6 or 7. CD4 TCRs associated with vaccination spanned spike, dominating at 160-218 and 743-854.

The TCR was taken from an adult in good health. The material sequenced was peripheral blood, taken on day 0 of AZD1222 vaccination. The chain recombines TRBV6-1 with TRBJ2-2, with unresolved D. The CDR3 bases are TGTGCCAGCAGTGAAGCAGGAGTAAACACCGGGGAGCTGTTTTTT. Its translation is CASSEAGVNTGELFF.